This T cell receptor beta chain was identified in a study of beta chain features in type 1 diabetes. On the study more broadly: The patients were much like the healthy donors in age, gender and cell yields.

CD45RO/CCR7/CD25/CD127/CD95/CD27 separated CD4+ naive, central memory, regulatory and stem cell-like memory cells by sorting. Sequencing targeted expressed TCRB transcripts, as all isolated RNA had been reverse transcribed. Generated by immunoSEQ multiplex PCR, the TCRdb table keeps only in-frame clones and is missing some. The sample has about 900,000 clones; 17% are singletons. This clone has a handful of counts. The origin of this receptor is a woman aged 18-29 years in good health. Sequencing used naive CD4+ T cells from blood.

In DNA form, the CDR3 reads TGTGCCAGCAGGAAACAGGGATCTAACTATGGCTACACCTTC. It is translated as CASRKQGSNYGYTF. The chain uses TRBV28 and TRBJ1-2, with a tentative D call TRBD1 (6 bases). Trimming pared 6 bases from V and 0 bases from J, leaving 11 bases between. The length of the CDR3 is 14 residues. CDR1 is MDHEN and CDR2 is SYDVKM in the germline V gene.